One and the same sample provided the 13 T cell receptor beta chains below, sequenced in a study of T cell clonality in common variable immunodeficiency. Some clones are missing from TCRdb's copy, which holds only in-frame ones; the method was immunoSEQ multiplex PCR. In total the sample includes 30,000 to 40,000 clones, none of them seen once. Material: peripheral blood mononuclear cells. Receptors were obtained from a person aged 18 to 75 in good health.

In this sample, this clone turned up many times. The read gets to within 3 residues of the CDR3 end, and the germline J gene fills in the rest. The rearrangement joins TRBV5-1 to TRBJ1-4, with D possibly matching TRBD1 (5 bases). Germline V gene sequence: CDR1 SGHRS, CDR2 YFSETQ. CDR3 length: 16 residues. CDR3 amino acids: CASSLGPAAGANVLFF. Partial CDR3 DNA: TGCGCCAGCAGCTTGGGTCCCGCCGCTGGGGCCAACGTA.

This clone was picked up many times. The CDR3 is cut off 3 residues early in the read; its end comes from the germline J gene. The chain couples TRBV27 to TRBJ1-5; possible D gene TRBD1, 5 bases. The germline CDR1 and CDR2 sequences are MNHEY and SMNVEV (reference sequence). Trimming pared 6 bases from V and 5 bases from J, leaving 26 bases between. The CDR3 consists of 18 residues. The chain's CDR3 is CASSFVSLEGSGYQPQHF. CDR3 bases read: TGTGCCAGCAGCTTTGTATCGTTAGAGGGGTCCGGCTATCAGCCC.

This clone was seen a handful of times. The read ends 3 residues early relative to the CDR3; the germline J gene fills the gap. The V call is TRBV18, the J call TRBJ2-3, with TRBD2 identical over 7 bases. V was clipped by 4 bases and J by 4 bases; unmatched bases: 8. The CDR3 spans 15 residues. Germline values: CDR1 KGHSH, CDR2 LQKENI. CDR3 residues: CASSLGAGLADTQYF. CDR3 DNA, as far as it was read: TGTGCCAGCTCACTTGGAGCGGGACTGGCAGATACG.

This clone was detected many times. The CDR3 extends 3 residues past the end of the read, so its final part is completed from the germline J gene. The V call is TRBV13, the J call TRBJ2-2; D is perhaps TRBD1 (6 bases). The germline CDR1 and CDR2 sequences are PRHDT and FYEKMQ (reference sequence). This CDR3 spans 12 amino acids. CDR3 loop: CASSLVGQKLFF. CDR3 DNA (partial): TGTGCCAGCAGCCTAGTGGGACAAAAG.

This clone was recorded a few times. One end of the junction does not line up with germline, which may come from a read error. With the read ending 3 residues before the CDR3 end, the germline J gene is used to fill in that end. The chain joins TRBV20-1 to TRBJ1-1; 9 bases fit TRBD1. The CDR3 extends over 16 amino acids. The germline gives CDR1 DFQATT, CDR2 SNEGSKA (reference sequence). The part of the CDR3 DNA that was read is TGCAGTGCTGGAGACCTGGGACAGGGAGTTAACACTGAA. Residues: CSAGDLGQGVNTE. The entire CDR3 sequence reads CSAGDLGQGVNTEAFF.

This clone was counted many times. The CDR3 end is not reached by the read, which stops 3 residues before it; the germline J gene fills it in. V gene TRBV5-1 combines with J gene TRBJ2-1, with 10 bases aligning to TRBD2. This CDR3 has 15 amino acids. CDR1 is SGHRS, CDR2 YFSETQ, per germline. V was pared by 1 base and J by 8 bases, with 6 bases of the junction left unmatched. The CDR3 region is CASSLLGLAYDEQFF. CDR3 DNA (partial): TGCGCCAGCAGCTTGTTGGGACTAGCGTATGATGAG.

As for this clone: The missing CDR3 end, 3 residues past where the read stops, is filled in from the germline J gene. The chain joins TRBV20-1 to TRBJ2-3; 13 nucleotides align to TRBD2. Germline CDR1 and CDR2: DFQATT and SNEGSKA (reference sequence). This CDR3 has 16 residues. CDR3 bases read: TGCAGTGCGAGTACCCCGGGACTAGCGGGACTTGAGACG. Translating gives CSASTPGLAGLET. The full CDR3 is CSASTPGLAGLETQYF.

This clone was detected many times. The CDR3 goes on 3 residues after the read ends, and that part is filled in from the germline J gene. The chain employs TRBV7-2 and TRBJ1-2; D ambiguous. In germline, CDR1 is SGHTA, CDR2 FQGNSA. The CDR3 loop spans 14 amino acids. Trimming stripped 1 base from V and 4 bases from J, with 10 bases between. The sequenced part of the CDR3 DNA is TGTGCCAGCAGCTTAGGTGGGCGCCCCTATGGC. Amino acid sequence: CASSLGGRPYG. The complete CDR3 reads CASSLGGRPYGYTF.

This clone was seen at least ten times. The read ends 3 residues early relative to the CDR3; the germline J gene fills the gap. This chain links TRBV19 with TRBJ2-1, with TRBD1 matching 8 bases. Germline CDR1 and CDR2: LNHDA and SQIVND (reference sequence). The CDR3 is 14 residues long. The V gene end was trimmed by 1 base and the J gene end by 7 bases; junction bases not matched to a gene: 3. CDR3 DNA (partial): TGTGCCAGTAGTATAGGGGGGACAGGAAATGAG. This gives the protein CASSIGGTGNE. The complete CDR3 reads CASSIGGTGNEQFF.

Comments on this clone: Relative to the germline gene, one junction end is altered; a read error may explain this. Read data end 3 residues before the CDR3 end; the end is taken from the germline J gene. The sample holds other DNA sequences that translate to the same CDR3. The chain couples TRBV6-1 to TRBJ1-3; D remains unclear. This CDR3 spans 13 amino acids. Germline CDR1 MNHNS, CDR2 SASEGT. The CDR3 protein is CASSELAGNTIYF. The covered CDR3 bases are TGTGCCAGCAGTGAGCTAGCTGGAAACACA.

Notes on this clone: The CDR3 end is not reached by the read, which stops 3 residues before it; the germline J gene fills it in. The chain recombines TRBV25-1 with TRBJ2-3; tentative D call: TRBD2 (6 bases). Germline CDR1 reads MGHDK; CDR2 reads SYGVNS. This CDR3 comprises 13 residues. Trimming stripped 7 bases from V and 5 bases from J, with 13 bases between. The sequenced CDR3 bases are TGTGCCAGCACCCGGGGAGGTCAAGATACG. Residues: CASTRGGQDT. The complete CDR3 protein is CASTRGGQDTQYF.

There are many counts of this clone. The CDR3 end is not reached by the read, which stops 3 residues before it; the germline J gene fills it in. The chain couples TRBV4-2 to TRBJ2-5; TRBD1 is a possible D gene (5 bases). CDR1 LGHNA and CDR2 YNFKEQ come from the germline V gene. The CDR3 is 16 residues long. The ends were cut back, 3 bases at V and 7 bases at J, with 21 bases in the middle. CDR3 bases read: TGTGCCAGCAGCCAGGCCTCGGTTCAGGGTGACCGGACC. Translating it yields CASSQASVQGDRT. The entire CDR3 reads CASSQASVQGDRTQYF.

The table lists this clone with many counts. The read ends 3 residues shy of where the CDR3 ends; the end is completed using the germline J gene. This chain joins TRBV7-9 and TRBJ2-3; D not resolved. V lost 7 bases, J lost 2 bases, and 7 bases lay in between. Germline CDR1 and CDR2: SEHNR and FQNEAQ (reference sequence). CDR3 length: 12 residues. CDR3 protein: CASTPNTDTQYF. Incomplete CDR3 DNA: TGTGCCAGCACCCCAAACACAGATACG.